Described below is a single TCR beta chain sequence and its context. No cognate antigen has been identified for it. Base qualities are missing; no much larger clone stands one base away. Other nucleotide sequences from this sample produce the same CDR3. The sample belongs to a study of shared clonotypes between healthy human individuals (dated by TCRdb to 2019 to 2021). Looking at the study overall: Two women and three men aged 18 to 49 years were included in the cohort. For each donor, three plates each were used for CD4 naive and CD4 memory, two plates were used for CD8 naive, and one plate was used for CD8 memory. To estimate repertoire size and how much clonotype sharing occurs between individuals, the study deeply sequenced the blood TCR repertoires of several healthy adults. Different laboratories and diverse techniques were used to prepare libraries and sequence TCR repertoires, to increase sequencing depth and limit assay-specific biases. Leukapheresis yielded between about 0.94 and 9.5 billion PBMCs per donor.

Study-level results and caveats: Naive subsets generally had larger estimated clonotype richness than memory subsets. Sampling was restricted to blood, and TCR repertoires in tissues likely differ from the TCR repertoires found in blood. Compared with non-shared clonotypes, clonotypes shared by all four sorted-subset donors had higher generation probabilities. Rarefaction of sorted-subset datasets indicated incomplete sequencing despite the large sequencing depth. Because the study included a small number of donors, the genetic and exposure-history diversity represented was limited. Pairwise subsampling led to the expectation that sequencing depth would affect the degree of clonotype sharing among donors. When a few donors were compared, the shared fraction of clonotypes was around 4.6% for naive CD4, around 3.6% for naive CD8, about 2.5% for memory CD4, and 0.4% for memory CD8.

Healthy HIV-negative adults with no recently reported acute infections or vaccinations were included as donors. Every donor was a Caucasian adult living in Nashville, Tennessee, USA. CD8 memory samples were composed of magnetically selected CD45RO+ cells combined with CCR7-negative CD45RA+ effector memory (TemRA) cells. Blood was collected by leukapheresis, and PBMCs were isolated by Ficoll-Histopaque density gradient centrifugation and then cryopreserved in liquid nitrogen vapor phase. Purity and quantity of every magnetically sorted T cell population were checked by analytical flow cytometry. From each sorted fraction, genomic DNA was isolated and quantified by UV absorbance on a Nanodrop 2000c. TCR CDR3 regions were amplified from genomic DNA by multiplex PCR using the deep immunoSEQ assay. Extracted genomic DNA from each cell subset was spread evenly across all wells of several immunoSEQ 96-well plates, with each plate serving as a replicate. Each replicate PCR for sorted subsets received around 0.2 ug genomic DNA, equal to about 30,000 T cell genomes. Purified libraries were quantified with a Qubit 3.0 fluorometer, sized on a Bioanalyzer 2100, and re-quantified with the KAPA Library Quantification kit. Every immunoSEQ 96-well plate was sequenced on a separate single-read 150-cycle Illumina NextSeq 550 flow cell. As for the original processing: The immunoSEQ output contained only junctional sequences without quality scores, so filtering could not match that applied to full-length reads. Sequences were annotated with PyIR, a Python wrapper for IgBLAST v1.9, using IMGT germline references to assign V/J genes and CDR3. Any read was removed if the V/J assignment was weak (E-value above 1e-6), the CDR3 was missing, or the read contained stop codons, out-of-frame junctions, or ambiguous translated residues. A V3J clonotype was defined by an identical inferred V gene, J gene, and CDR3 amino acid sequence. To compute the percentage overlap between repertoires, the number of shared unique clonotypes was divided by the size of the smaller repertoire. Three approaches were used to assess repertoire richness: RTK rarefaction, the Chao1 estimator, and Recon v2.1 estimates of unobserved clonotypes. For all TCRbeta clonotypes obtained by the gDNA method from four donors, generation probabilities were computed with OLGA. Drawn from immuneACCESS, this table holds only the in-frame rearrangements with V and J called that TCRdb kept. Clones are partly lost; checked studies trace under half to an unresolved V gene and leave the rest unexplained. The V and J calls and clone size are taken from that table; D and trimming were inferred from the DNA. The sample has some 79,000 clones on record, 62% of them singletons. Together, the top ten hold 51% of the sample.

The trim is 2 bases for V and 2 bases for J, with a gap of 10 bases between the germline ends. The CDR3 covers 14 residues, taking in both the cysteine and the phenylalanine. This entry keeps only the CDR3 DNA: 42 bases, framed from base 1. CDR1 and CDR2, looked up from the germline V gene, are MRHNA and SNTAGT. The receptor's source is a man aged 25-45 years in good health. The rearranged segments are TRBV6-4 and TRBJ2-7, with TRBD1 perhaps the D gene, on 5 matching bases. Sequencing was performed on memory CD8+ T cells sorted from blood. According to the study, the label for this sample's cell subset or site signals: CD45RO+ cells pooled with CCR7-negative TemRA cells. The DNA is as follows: TGTGCCAGCAGTGACAGGGGTGGGCCCTACGAGCAGTACTTC. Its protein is CASSDRGGPYEQYF.